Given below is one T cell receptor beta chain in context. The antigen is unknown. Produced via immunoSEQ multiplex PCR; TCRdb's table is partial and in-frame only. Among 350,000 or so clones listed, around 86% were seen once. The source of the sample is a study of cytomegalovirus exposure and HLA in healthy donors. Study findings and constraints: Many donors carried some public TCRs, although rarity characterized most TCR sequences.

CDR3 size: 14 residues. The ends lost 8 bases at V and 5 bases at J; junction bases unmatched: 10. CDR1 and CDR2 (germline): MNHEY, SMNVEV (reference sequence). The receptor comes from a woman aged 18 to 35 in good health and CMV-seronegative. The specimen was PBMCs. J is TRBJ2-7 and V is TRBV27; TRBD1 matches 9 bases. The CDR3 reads CASGTGTPPNEQYF. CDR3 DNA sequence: TGTGCCAGCGGGACAGGGACCCCTCCCAACGAGCAGTACTTC.